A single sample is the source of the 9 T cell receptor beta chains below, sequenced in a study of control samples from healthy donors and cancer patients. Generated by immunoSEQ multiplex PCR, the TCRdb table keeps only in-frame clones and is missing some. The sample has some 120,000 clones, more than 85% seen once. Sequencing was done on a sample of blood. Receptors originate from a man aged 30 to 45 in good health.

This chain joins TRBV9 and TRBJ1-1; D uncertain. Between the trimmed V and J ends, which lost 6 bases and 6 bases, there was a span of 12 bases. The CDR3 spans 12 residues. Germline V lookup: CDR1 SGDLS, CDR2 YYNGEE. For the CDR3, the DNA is TGTGCCAGCAAAGGGTCCGGGGCTGAAGCTTTCTTT. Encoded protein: CASKGSGAEAFF.

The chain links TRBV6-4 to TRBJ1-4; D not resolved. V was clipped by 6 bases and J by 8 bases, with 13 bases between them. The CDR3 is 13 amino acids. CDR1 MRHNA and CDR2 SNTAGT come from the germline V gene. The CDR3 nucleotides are TGTGCCAGCAGGCTTACATCGGGGGAAAAACTGTTTTTT. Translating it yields CASRLTSGEKLFF.

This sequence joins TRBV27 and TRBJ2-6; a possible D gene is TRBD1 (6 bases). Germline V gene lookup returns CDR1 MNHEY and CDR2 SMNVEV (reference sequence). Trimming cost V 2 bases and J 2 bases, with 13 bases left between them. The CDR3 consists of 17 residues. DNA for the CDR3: TGTGCCAGCAGTTTAATGGGTCCAGGGGCTGGGGCCAACGTCCTGACTTTC. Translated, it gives CASSLMGPGAGANVLTF.

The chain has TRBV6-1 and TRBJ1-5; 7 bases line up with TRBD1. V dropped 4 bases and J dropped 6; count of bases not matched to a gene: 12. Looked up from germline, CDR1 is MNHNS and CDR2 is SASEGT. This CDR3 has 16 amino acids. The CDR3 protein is CASSASRPGGAQPQHF. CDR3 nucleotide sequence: TGTGCCAGCAGTGCCTCTCGACCAGGGGGTGCTCAGCCCCAGCATTTT.

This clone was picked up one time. The CDR3 DNA sequence: TGTGCCAGCAGTTTCCAAACTAGCACAGATACGCAGTATTTT. It yields the protein CASSFQTSTDTQYF. The rearrangement joins TRBV27 to TRBJ2-3; D gene unclear. The CDR3 runs 14 residues. The germline gives CDR1 MNHEY, CDR2 SMNVEV (reference sequence). Trimming stripped 3 bases from V and 0 bases from J, with 7 bases between.

The chain's CDR3 is CASSYLDRGNEQFF. Written as DNA, the CDR3 is TGTGCCAGCAGTTACCTGGACAGGGGCAATGAGCAGTTCTTC. V and J are TRBV6-5 and TRBJ2-1, with 9 bases lining up with TRBD1. The CDR3 consists of 14 residues. CDR1 is MNHEY and CDR2 is SVGAGI in the germline V gene. With 2 bases clipped from V and 6 bases from J, the junction kept 2 bases outside the gene matches.

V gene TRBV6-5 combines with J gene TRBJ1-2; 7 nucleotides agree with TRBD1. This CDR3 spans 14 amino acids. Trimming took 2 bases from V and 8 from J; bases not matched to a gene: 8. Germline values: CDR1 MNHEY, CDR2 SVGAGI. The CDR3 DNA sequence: TGTGCCAGCAGTTACGGAAGGGGGCAGGGAGGCTACACCTTC. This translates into CASSYGRGQGGYTF.

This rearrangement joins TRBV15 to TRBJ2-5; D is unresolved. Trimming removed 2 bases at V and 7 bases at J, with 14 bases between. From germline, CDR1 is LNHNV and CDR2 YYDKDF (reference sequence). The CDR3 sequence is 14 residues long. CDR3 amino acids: CATSRPAPAGTQYF. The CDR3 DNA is TGTGCCACCAGCAGACCGGCCCCGGCCGGGACCCAGTACTTC.

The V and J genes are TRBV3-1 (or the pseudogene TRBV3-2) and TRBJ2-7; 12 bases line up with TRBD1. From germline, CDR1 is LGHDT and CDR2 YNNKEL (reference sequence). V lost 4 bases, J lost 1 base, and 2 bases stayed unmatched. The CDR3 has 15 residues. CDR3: CASSRDRGPSYEQYF. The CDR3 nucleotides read TGTGCCAGCAGCCGGGACAGGGGGCCTTCCTACGAGCAGTACTTC.